This record looks at one T cell receptor beta chain sequence and its context. Sequenced by immunoSEQ multiplex PCR; TCRdb stores in-frame clones only, minus some. This table has 190,000 or so clones, around 87% appearing once. This sample was included in a study of blood T cell repertoires in COVID-19. Trimming removed 1 base at V and 7 bases at J, with 14 bases between. The germline V gene encodes CDR1 MGHRA and CDR2 YSYEKL. The CDR3 is made up of 15 amino acids. This sequence was found in a man aged 35-49 years with active or convalescent COVID-19. Sequenced: peripheral blood. V and J are TRBV4-1 and TRBJ2-1; D ambiguous. The CDR3 sequence is CASSQVQVGSNEQFF. The CDR3, as DNA: TGCGCCAGCAGCCAAGTTCAGGTGGGCTCTAATGAGCAGTTCTTC.